This T cell receptor beta chain was identified during a study of blood T cell repertoires in COVID-19. Produced via immunoSEQ multiplex PCR; TCRdb's table is partial and in-frame only. Of under 500,000 clones in the sample, more than 85% were seen once. In its sample, this clone was seen once. The CDR3 covers 17 residues. Germline V lookup: CDR1 SGHRS, CDR2 YFSETQ. Trimming removed 0 bases at V and 0 bases at J, with 13 bases between. The gene calls are TRBV5-1 and TRBJ1-3; D is ambiguous. Sample: peripheral blood. This sequence was found in a woman in her 30s with acute or convalescent COVID-19. The CDR3 nucleotides read TGCGCCAGCAGCTTGGCCGACCCCGGAGCCTCTGGAAACACCATATATTTT. As protein: CASSLADPGASGNTIYF.